One T cell receptor (beta chain) is described in this entry. Antigen: not known. These data belong to a study of T-cell memory formation after mild COVID-19. Turning to the study itself: Most TCR clusters belonged to a single donor. Regarding the study as a whole: Clones that contracted from day 15 to 85 had balanced CD4/CD8; later expanders were CD4+ biased. Whether second-wave clones peaking at day 37 were SARS-CoV-2 specific went unconfirmed.

Germline CDR1 and CDR2: MNHEY and SVGEGT. With 5 bases clipped from V and 7 bases from J, the junction kept 6 bases outside the gene matches. The CDR3 contains 13 residues. TCR alpha and TCR beta cDNA libraries carrying sample barcodes and UMIs were produced by 5'RACE using constant-segment primers. TCRdb passed the 5' RACE reads through MiXCR, listing each CDR3 protein once. The data hold tens of thousands of distinct CDR3 sequences, with roughly 13% observed a single time. Input material: PBMCs or a T cell subset sorted from them (not recorded which). The rearrangement uses TRBV6-2 or TRBV6-3 and TRBJ1-2; 8 nucleotides match TRBD1. This clonotype originated in a man in his late teens or twenties who had mild COVID-19 (a few samples of this study predate the infection). Cell type and time point are not known. CDR3 loop: CASSQDRGGGYTF. In DNA form, the CDR3 reads TGTGCCAGCAGTCAAGACAGGGGCGGTGGCTACACCTTC.